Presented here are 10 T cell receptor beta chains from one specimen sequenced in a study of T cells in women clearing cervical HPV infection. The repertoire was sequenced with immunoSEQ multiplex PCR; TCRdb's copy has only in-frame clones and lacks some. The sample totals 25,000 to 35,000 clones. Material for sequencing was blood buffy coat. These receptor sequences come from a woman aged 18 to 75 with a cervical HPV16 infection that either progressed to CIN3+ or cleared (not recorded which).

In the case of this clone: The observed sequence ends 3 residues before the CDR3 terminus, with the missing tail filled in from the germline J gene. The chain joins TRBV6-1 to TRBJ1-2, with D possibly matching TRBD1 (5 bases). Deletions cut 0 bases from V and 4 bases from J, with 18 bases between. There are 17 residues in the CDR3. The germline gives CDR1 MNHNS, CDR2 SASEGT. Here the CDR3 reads CASSEAQGVMVAYGYTF. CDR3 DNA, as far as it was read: TGTGCCAGCAGTGAAGCGCAAGGGGTGATGGTAGCCTATGGC.

The DNA read from the CDR3 is TGTGCCAGTAGTAAGACAGGGGAACATGGC. It specifies CASSKTGEHG. The entire CDR3 is CASSKTGEHGYTF. The rearrangement joins TRBV19 to TRBJ1-2, with TRBD1 matching 8 bases. The read ends 3 residues shy of where the CDR3 ends; the end is completed using the germline J gene. Germline CDR1 reads LNHDA; CDR2 reads SQIVND (reference sequence). The trim removed 4 bases at V and 6 bases at J, leaving 4 bases unmatched. CDR3 length: 13 amino acids. The whole variable domain, filled in from reference TRBV19 and TRBJ1-2, reads DGGITQSPKYLFRKEGQNVTLSCEQNLNHDAMYWYRQDPGQGLRLIYYSQIVNDFQKGDIAEGYSVSREKKESFPLTVTSAQKNPTAFYLCASSKTGEHGYTFGSGTRLTVV.

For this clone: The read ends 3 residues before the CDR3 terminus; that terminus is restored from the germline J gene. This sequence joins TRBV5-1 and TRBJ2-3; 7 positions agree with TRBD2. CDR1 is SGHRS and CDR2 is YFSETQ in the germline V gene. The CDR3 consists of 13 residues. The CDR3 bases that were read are TGCGCCAACTTGACTAGCCGGAGGGAGACG. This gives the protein CANLTSRRET. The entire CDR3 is CANLTSRRETQYF.

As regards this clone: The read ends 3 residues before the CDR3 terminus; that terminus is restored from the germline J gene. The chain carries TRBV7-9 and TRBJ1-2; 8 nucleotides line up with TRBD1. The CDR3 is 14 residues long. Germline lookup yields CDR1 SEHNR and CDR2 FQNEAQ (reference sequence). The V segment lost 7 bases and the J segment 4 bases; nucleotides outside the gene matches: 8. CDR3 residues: CASTGGEFGYGYTF. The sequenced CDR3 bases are TGTGCCAGCACAGGGGGCGAATTTGGCTATGGC.

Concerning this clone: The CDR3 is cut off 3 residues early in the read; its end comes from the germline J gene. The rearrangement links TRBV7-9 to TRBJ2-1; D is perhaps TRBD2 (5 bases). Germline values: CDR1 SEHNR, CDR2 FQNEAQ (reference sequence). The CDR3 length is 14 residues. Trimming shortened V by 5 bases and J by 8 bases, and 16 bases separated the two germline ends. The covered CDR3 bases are TGTGCCAGCAGCCAATTCGAGGGTTGGGATGAG. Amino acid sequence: CASSQFEGWDE. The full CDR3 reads CASSQFEGWDEQFF.

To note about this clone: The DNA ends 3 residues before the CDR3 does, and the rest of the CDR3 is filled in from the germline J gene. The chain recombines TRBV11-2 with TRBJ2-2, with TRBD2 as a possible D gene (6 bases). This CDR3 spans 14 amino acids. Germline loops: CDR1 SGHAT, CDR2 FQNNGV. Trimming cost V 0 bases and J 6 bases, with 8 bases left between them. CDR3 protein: CASSLEPGAGELFF. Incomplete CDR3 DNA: TGTGCCAGCAGCTTAGAGCCGGGGGCCGGGGAG.

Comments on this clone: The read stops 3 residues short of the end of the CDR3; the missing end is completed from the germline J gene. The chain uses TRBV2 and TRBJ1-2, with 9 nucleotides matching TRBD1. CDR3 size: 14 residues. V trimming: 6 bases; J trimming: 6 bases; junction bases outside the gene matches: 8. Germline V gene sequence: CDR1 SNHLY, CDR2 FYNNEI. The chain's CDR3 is CASRHGTGLDGYTF. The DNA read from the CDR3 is TGTGCCAGCAGACACGGGACAGGGTTGGATGGC.

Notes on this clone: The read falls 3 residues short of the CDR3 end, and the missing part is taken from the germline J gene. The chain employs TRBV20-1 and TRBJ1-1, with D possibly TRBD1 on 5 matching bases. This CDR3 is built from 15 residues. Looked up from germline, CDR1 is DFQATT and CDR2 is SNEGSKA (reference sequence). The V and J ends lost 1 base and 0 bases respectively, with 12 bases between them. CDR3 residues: CSARGKGELNTEAFF. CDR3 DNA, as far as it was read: TGCAGTGCTAGAGGTAAAGGGGAATTGAACACTGAA.

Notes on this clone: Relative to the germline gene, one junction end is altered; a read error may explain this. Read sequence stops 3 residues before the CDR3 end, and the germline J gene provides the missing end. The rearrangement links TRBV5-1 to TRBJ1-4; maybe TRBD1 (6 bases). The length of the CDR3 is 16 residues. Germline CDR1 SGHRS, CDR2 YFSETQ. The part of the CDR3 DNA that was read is TGCGCCAGCAGATTGGCGACAGGCGTTATGGGTGAAAAA. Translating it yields CASRLATGVMGEK. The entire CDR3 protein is CASRLATGVMGEKLFF.

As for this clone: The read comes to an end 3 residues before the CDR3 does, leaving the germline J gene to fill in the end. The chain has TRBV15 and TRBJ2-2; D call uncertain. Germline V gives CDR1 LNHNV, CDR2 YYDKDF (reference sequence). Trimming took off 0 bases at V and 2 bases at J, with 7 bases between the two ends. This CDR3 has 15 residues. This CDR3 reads CATSRDRYNTGELFF. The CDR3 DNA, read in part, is TGTGCCACCAGCAGAGATAGATATAACACCGGGGAG.